This passage covers 10 T cell receptor beta chains from one sample sequenced in a study of response to subunit inactivated influenza vaccine. TCRdb analysed the RT-PCR reads with MiXCR anew, one entry per CDR3 protein. The sample comprises hundreds of thousands of distinct CDR3 sequences, 7.5% to 8.5% of which are singletons, and approximately 13% rests with the top ten. The input for sequencing was PBMCs from blood, taken 23 to 25 months after vaccination. These receptors originate from a man aged 50 to 69 who received an inactivated influenza vaccine.

This clonotype showed up just a few times. V is TRBV3-1 and J is TRBJ2-7; D possibly corresponds to TRBD2 (5 bases). Germline V gene data show CDR1 as LGHDT and CDR2 as YNNKEL (reference sequence). The CDR3 is 11 amino acids. V lost 10 bases to trimming and J lost 8 bases, with 15 bases between them. CDR3 DNA: TGTGCCACGGGATCAGAACTAAAGCAGTACTTC. Its translation is CATGSELKQYF.

This clonotype was seen a handful of times. The genes are TRBV2 and TRBJ2-3; D is unclear. The CDR3 sequence is 15 residues long. V dropped 2 bases and J dropped 6 bases, with 15 bases sitting between them. In germline, CDR1 is SNHLY, CDR2 FYNNEI. The CDR3 is CASSEQSHGADTQYF. The CDR3 region has the DNA TGTGCCAGCAGTGAACAGTCTCACGGAGCGGATACGCAGTATTTT. Combining the CDR3 with reference TRBV2 and TRBJ2-3 gives the whole variable domain EPEVTQTPSHQVTQMGQEVILRCVPISNHLYFYWYRQILGQKVEFLVSFYNNEISEKSEIFDDQFSVERPDGSNFTLKIRSTKLEDSAMYFCASSEQSHGADTQYFGPGTRLTVL.

The chain couples TRBV7-9 to TRBJ2-5, with 8 positions matching TRBD2. The germline gives CDR1 SEHNR, CDR2 FQNEAQ (reference sequence). V lost 0 bases and J lost 2; bases outside the gene matches: 8. The CDR3 sequence is 17 residues long. In DNA, the CDR3 is TGTGCCAGCAGCTTAGCGTGGGACGGGGGGGATCAAGAGACCCAGTACTTC. Amino acid sequence: CASSLAWDGGDQETQYF.

This clonotype was counted only a few times. This chain links TRBV5-1 with TRBJ1-6; D gene uncertain. Looked up from germline, CDR1 is SGHRS and CDR2 is YFSETQ. The CDR3 is 12 residues long. V was clipped by 2 bases and J by 14 bases, with 11 bases between them. This CDR3 reads CASSFDLQALHF. CDR3 nucleotides: TGCGCCAGCAGCTTCGATCTGCAAGCCCTCCACTTT.

This clonotype has only a few counts. V is TRBV25-1 and J is TRBJ2-1, with D hard to call. CDR1 is MGHDK, CDR2 SYGVNS, per germline. V was pared by 3 bases and J by 10 bases, with 13 bases between. The CDR3 totals 13 residues. The CDR3 nucleotides read TGTGCCAGCAGTGAGGTAGGCAGCTGGGAGCAGTTCTTC. It specifies CASSEVGSWEQFF.

This chain joins TRBV29-1 and TRBJ2-1; possibly TRBD2 for D (6 bases). Germline lookup yields CDR1 SQVTM and CDR2 ANQGSEA. Trimming pared 6 bases from V and 5 bases from J, leaving 17 bases between. The CDR3 consists of 14 residues. The CDR3 loop is CSVFGDFVNNEQFF. The CDR3 region has the DNA TGCAGCGTGTTTGGGGACTTTGTTAACAATGAGCAGTTCTTC.

The sample holds a few counts of this clonotype. The chain links TRBV20-1 to TRBJ2-1; 12 bases line up with TRBD2. Unmatched junction bases numbered 6, after V lost 3 bases and J lost 0 bases. CDR1 is DFQATT, CDR2 SNEGSKA, per germline (reference sequence). The CDR3 is 17 amino acids. The CDR3 loop reads CSASALAGGSSYNEQFF. In DNA, the CDR3 is TGCAGTGCTAGTGCGCTAGCGGGGGGGAGCTCCTACAATGAGCAGTTCTTC.

The chain carries TRBV27 and TRBJ1-6, with D tentatively TRBD1 (6 bases). The CDR3 sequence is 15 residues long. The germline gives CDR1 MNHEY, CDR2 SMNVEV (reference sequence). Trimming took 5 bases from V and 10 from J, leaving 18 bases between them. The CDR3 reads CASSPRGSHPSPLHF. DNA of the CDR3: TGTGCCAGCAGTCCAAGGGGGTCTCACCCCTCACCCCTCCACTTT.

In this sample, this clonotype turned up a few times. The chain combines TRBV20-1 with TRBJ2-7, with 13 positions matching TRBD2. In germline, CDR1 is DFQATT, CDR2 SNEGSKA (reference sequence). The CDR3 sequence is 15 residues long. Losses at the gene ends were 4 bases for V and 5 bases for J; bases not matched to a gene: 8. CDR3 in DNA: TGCAGTGCTAAAATCGGACTAGCGGGGGATAACGAGCAGTACTTC. This encodes CSAKIGLAGDNEQYF.

There are many counts of this clonotype. In nucleotides, the CDR3 is TGTGCCAGCAGTGATGGTTTGGGCTACGAGCAGTACTTC. This translates into CASSDGLGYEQYF. The rearrangement uses TRBV12-3 or TRBV12-4 and TRBJ2-7, with D uncertain. The CDR3 consists of 13 residues. Trimming took off 5 bases at V and 3 bases at J, with 11 bases between the two ends.